This paragraph covers one TCR beta chain sequence. The entry originates in a study of blood T cell repertoires in COVID-19. Methods used by the authors: Amplification of reference gene primers was used by the study to estimate nucleated cell counts. This table comes from immunoSEQ multiplex PCR, and its TCRdb copy is limited to in-frame clones, with some not included. V and J calls and clone size come straight from that table; D and trimming were deduced from the DNA. The sample has a few hundred thousand clones, approximately 86% seen once. This clonotype originated in a human donor in a cohort sampled during active COVID-19. The material sequenced was peripheral blood.

The CDR3 coding sequence is TGTGCCAGCAGTTCCCAGGGAGCGGGACCCTACGAGCAGTACTTC. Protein product: CASSSQGAGPYEQYF. The chain is built from TRBV6-5 and TRBJ2-7; 7 nucleotides line up with TRBD2. Trimming took 4 bases from V and 2 from J; bases not matched to a gene: 8. Germline-derived CDR1 and CDR2 are MNHEY and SVGAGI. The CDR3 covers 15 residues.